A selection of T cell receptor beta chains follows, all from one sample in a study of cytomegalovirus exposure and HLA in healthy donors. Only in-frame clones appear in the TCRdb table, and some are missing; sequencing was by immunoSEQ multiplex PCR. This repertoire shows about 59,000 clones, 70% to 75% found once; its top ten account for roughly 7%. The source material was PBMCs. The receptors derive from a man aged 25-45 years in good health and CMV-seropositive. Both conserved end residues are part of each CDR3. D genes are given only for firm matches. The size of a clone is reported for some rows only, either as once, few or many, or as a class for expanded clones.

d_call j_call clone_size v_call cdr3_aa cdr3_nt
. TRBJ1-1 . TRBV2 CAGLGVGGTEAFF TGTGCCGGATTGGGGGTGGGGGGCACTGAAGCTTTCTTT
. TRBJ2-3 . TRBV5-4 CASSLGGTSTDTQYF TGTGCCAGCAGCTTGGGAGGTACTAGCACAGATACGCAGTATTTT
. TRBJ1-2 few TRBV28 CASRVGTRPGYTF TGTGCCAGCCGTGTAGGGACTCGCCCTGGCTACACCTTC
TRBD1 TRBJ1-2 . TRBV2 CASMPGGVKAYGYTF TGTGCCAGCATGCCAGGGGGCGTGAAAGCCTATGGCTACACCTTC
. TRBJ1-6 . TRBV15 CATSRGGVGSPLHF TGTGCCACCAGCAGGGGGGGGGTTGGGTCACCCCTCCACTTT
TRBD1 TRBJ1-2 . TRBV5-4 CASSPGQGANYGYTF TGTGCCAGCAGCCCCGGACAGGGGGCTAACTATGGCTACACCTTC
. TRBJ1-1 . TRBV5-4 CASSQTAAGAQAFF TGTGCCAGCAGTCAGACGGCGGCCGGCGCTCAGGCTTTCTTT
. TRBJ1-1 few TRBV28 CASREEPQAFF TGTGCCAGCAGGGAGGAACCGCAAGCTTTCTTT
TRBD2 TRBJ2-7 few TRBV5-5 CASSSGLEGEQYF TGTGCCAGCAGCTCGGGACTAGAGGGCGAGCAGTACTTC
. TRBJ1-4 . TRBV27 CASRGTGSNEKLFF TGTGCCAGCAGGGGTACAGGGTCGAATGAAAAACTGTTTTTT
. TRBJ1-5 . TRBV29-1 CSVLPGHNQPQHF TGCAGCGTCCTGCCGGGACACAATCAGCCCCAGCATTTT
TRBD1 TRBJ1-1 . TRBV7-8 CASSSGQMNTEAFF TGTGCCAGCAGCTCGGGACAGATGAACACTGAAGCTTTCTTT
. TRBJ2-3 . TRBV5-1 CASSLAKDFYTDTQYF TGCGCCAGCAGCTTGGCCAAGGACTTTTACACAGATACGCAGTATTTT
. TRBJ1-1 . TRBV19 CASGSEGLLNTEAFF TGTGCCAGTGGGAGTGAGGGACTTCTGAACACTGAAGCTTTCTTT
. TRBJ2-7 . TRBV7-2 CASSLEGRGYEQYF TGTGCCAGCAGCTTGGAGGGGCGTGGGTACGAGCAGTACTTC
TRBD2 TRBJ2-5 once TRBV19 CASSSSGGQETQYF TGTGCCAGTAGTAGTAGCGGGGGGCAAGAGACCCAGTACTTC
TRBD2 TRBJ2-3 few TRBV4-2 CASSQPSGSTDTQYF TGTGCCAGCAGCCAGCCTAGCGGTAGCACAGATACGCAGTATTTT
. TRBJ2-7 . TRBV4-3 CASSQDRGVDEQYF TGCGCCAGCAGCCAAGATAGGGGTGTTGACGAGCAGTACTTC
. TRBJ1-4 . TRBV7-2 CASSLGGGSSWTNEKLFF TGTGCCAGCAGCTTAGGAGGAGGGTCCTCTTGGACTAATGAAAAACTGTTTTTT
. TRBJ2-7 . TRBV30 CAWTRVGSYEQYF TGTGCCTGGACCAGGGTAGGATCCTACGAGCAGTACTTC
. TRBJ1-1 few TRBV29-1 CSVVAPNTEAFF TGCAGCGTTGTGGCTCCGAACACTGAAGCTTTCTTT
TRBD1 TRBJ1-2 . TRBV27 CASTQGQGAYGYTF TGTGCCAGCACCCAAGGGCAGGGGGCCTATGGCTACACCTTC
TRBD1 TRBJ2-1 . TRBV10-1 CASTTGQCGNEQFF TGCGCCAGCACTACGGGACAGTGTGGCAATGAGCAGTTCTTC
TRBD1 TRBJ1-1 . TRBV9 CASSGQLDRVVAEAFF TGTGCCAGCAGCGGCCAGTTAGACAGGGTAGTTGCTGAAGCTTTCTTT